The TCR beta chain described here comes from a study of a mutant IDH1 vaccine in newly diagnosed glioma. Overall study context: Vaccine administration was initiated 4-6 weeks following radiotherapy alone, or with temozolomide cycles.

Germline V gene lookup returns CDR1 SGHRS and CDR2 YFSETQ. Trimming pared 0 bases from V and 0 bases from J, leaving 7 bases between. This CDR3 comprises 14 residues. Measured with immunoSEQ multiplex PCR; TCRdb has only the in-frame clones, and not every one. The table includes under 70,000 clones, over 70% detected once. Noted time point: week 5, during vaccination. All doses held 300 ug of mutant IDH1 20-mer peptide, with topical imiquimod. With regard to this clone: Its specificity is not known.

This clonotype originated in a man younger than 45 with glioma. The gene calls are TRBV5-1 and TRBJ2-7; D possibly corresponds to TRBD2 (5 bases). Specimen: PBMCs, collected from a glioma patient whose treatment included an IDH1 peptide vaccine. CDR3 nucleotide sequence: TGCGCCAGCAGCTTGGTGGCGGGCTCCTACGAGCAGTACTTC. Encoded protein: CASSLVAGSYEQYF.